A single sample is the source of the 27 T cell receptor beta chains below, sequenced in a study of graft-versus-host responses after intestinal transplantation. The antigens of these receptors remain unknown. Sequencing was performed with immunoSEQ multiplex PCR; in TCRdb, only in-frame clones are kept and a portion is missing. Here the sample spans 100,000 or so clones, 91% being singletons. The material sequenced was unstimulated CD4+ T cells sorted from spleen or lymph node cells, taken before transplant. The receptors stem from a human donor who was the organ donor for an intestinal transplant.

V and J are TRBV4-1 and TRBJ1-2; tentatively, D is TRBD1 (5 bases). The CDR3 contains 14 residues. The germline CDR1 and CDR2 sequences are MGHRA and YSYEKL. Trimming removed 6 bases from V and 8 bases from J, with 19 bases in between. CDR3 sequence (DNA): TGCGCCAGCAGGGTGACAGAGAGGGAGGGGGGCTACACCTTC. This sequence encodes CASRVTEREGGYTF.

The chain uses TRBV27 and TRBJ1-5; possible D gene TRBD1, 6 bases. The CDR3 has 17 amino acids. Germline CDR1 and CDR2: MNHEY and SMNVEV (reference sequence). Trimming stripped 5 bases from V and 6 bases from J, with 23 bases between. CDR3 nucleotide sequence: TGTGCCAGCAGTCCCTTGAGGTGGGGGCAAACCGGTCAGCCCCAGCATTTT. Protein sequence: CASSPLRWGQTGQPQHF.

About this clone itself: The sample contains more than one DNA sequence encoding this CDR3. The chain is built from TRBV7-2 and TRBJ1-5, with D unresolved. Germline lookup yields CDR1 SGHTA and CDR2 FQGNSA. The CDR3 contains 13 residues. The V and J ends lost 2 bases and 2 bases respectively, with 4 bases between them. The CDR3 loop reads CASSLTGNQPQHF. The CDR3 DNA is TGTGCCAGCAGCTTAACTGGCAATCAGCCCCAGCATTTT.

CDR3 sequence reads: CASSLAGAYEQYF. The CDR3 coding sequence is TGTGCCAGCAGTTTAGCGGGGGCCTACGAGCAGTACTTC. V usage is TRBV6-5 and J usage is TRBJ2-7; 9 bases are shared with TRBD2. The CDR3 consists of 13 residues. Germline CDR1 and CDR2: MNHEY and SVGAGI. The J segment lost 2 bases and the V segment lost 4 bases, leaving 0 bases of the junction unmatched.

In its sample, this clone was seen a few times. The chain recombines TRBV28 with TRBJ1-5; D gene unclear. Germline loops: CDR1 MDHEN, CDR2 SYDVKM. CDR3 length equals 12 residues. The ends were cut back, 3 bases at V and 6 bases at J, with 6 bases in the middle. CDR3 protein: CASSFFSQPQHF. CDR3 nucleotides: TGTGCCAGCAGTTTCTTTAGTCAGCCCCAGCATTTT.

J is TRBJ2-5 and V is TRBV4-2, with 9 bases matching TRBD2. V shed 6 bases and J 1 base; nucleotides not matched to a gene: 6. This CDR3 region has 15 residues. The germline V gene encodes CDR1 LGHNA and CDR2 YNFKEQ. The CDR3 DNA sequence: TGTGCCAGCAGACTACTGACTAGCGGCCAAGAGACCCAGTACTTC. Encoded protein: CASRLLTSGQETQYF.

V is TRBV4-1 and J is TRBJ1-1; 10 bases agree with TRBD1. Per germline, CDR1 MGHRA and CDR2 YSYEKL. The CDR3 is 18 amino acids. Unmatched junction bases numbered 10, after V lost 2 bases and J lost 1 base. The CDR3 protein is CASSQQRRDRGSNTEAFF. As DNA, the CDR3 is TGCGCCAGCAGCCAACAGCGCCGGGACAGGGGATCGAACACTGAAGCTTTCTTT.

Written as DNA, the CDR3 is TGTGCCAGCAGTTTGAGGGAGACCAAAAACATTCAGTACTTC. Residues: CASSLRETKNIQYF. The rearrangement joins TRBV27 to TRBJ2-4; TRBD2 is a possible D gene (5 bases). Trimming cost V 3 bases and J 2 bases, with 8 bases left between them. The CDR3 loop spans 14 amino acids. The germline V gene encodes CDR1 MNHEY and CDR2 SMNVEV (reference sequence).

This chain joins TRBV6-6 and TRBJ2-5; 9 bases map to TRBD2. Unmatched junction bases numbered 8, after V lost 0 bases and J lost 6 bases. This CDR3 contains 16 residues. Germline loops: CDR1 MNHNY, CDR2 SVGAGI (reference sequence). CDR3 DNA sequence: TGTGCCAGCAGTTACTCGCCTAGCGGGGCTAAACAGACCCAGTACTTC. It codes for CASSYSPSGAKQTQYF.

CDR3 in DNA: TGTGCCAGCAGCCGGACAGGGAGAGAAAAACTGTTTTTT. It yields the protein CASSRTGREKLFF. The chain has TRBV4-2 and TRBJ1-4, with 8 bases identical to TRBD1. The V segment lost 4 bases and the J segment 8 bases; nucleotides outside the gene matches: 3. The CDR3 loop spans 13 amino acids. Germline loops: CDR1 LGHNA, CDR2 YNFKEQ.

V usage is TRBV18 and J usage is TRBJ2-2; possible D gene TRBD1, 6 bases. V lost 6 bases to trimming and J lost 0 bases, with 14 bases between them. Germline-derived CDR1 and CDR2 are KGHSH and LQKENI. CDR3 length equals 16 residues. CDR3 in amino acids: CASSSGTPANTGELFF. CDR3 nucleotide sequence: TGTGCCAGCTCGTCCGGGACACCCGCGAACACCGGGGAGCTGTTTTTT.

This chain links TRBV7-9 with TRBJ1-6; D is undetermined. This CDR3 is 16 amino acids long. Germline values: CDR1 SEHNR, CDR2 FQNEAQ (reference sequence). V was shortened by 6 bases and J by 4 bases, with 16 bases between the two germline ends. The CDR3 here is CASSPSVSSYNSPLHF. CDR3 sequence (DNA): TGTGCCAGCAGTCCCTCTGTTTCTTCTTATAATTCACCCCTCCACTTT.

The rearrangement uses TRBV7-3 and TRBJ2-3; TRBD2 matches 10 bases. V lost 5 bases to trimming and J lost 2 bases; unmatched junction nucleotides: 4. The CDR3 consists of 15 residues. CDR1 and CDR2 from the germline V gene are SGHTA and FQGTGA. The CDR3 spells CASSPSGGSTDTQYF. CDR3 bases: TGTGCCAGCAGCCCTAGCGGGGGCTCCACAGATACGCAGTATTTT.

The chain uses TRBV4-3 and TRBJ1-2; possibly TRBD1 for D (6 bases). The length of the CDR3 is 13 residues. From germline, CDR1 is LGHNA and CDR2 YSLEER. The ends were cut back, 1 base at V and 4 bases at J, with 7 bases in the middle. CDR3 in amino acids: CASSQAGVYGYTF. DNA of the CDR3: TGCGCCAGCAGCCAAGCAGGGGTCTATGGCTACACCTTC.

J is TRBJ2-5 and V is TRBV4-1; perhaps TRBD2 as D (6 bases). The CDR3 is 15 residues long. From germline, CDR1 is MGHRA and CDR2 YSYEKL. The V end lost 4 bases, the J end lost 2 bases, and 14 bases lay between the germline ends. The CDR3 spells CASSRGGVAQETQYF. CDR3 coding DNA: TGCGCCAGCAGCCGGGGCGGGGTCGCGCAAGAGACCCAGTACTTC.

This clone turned up a few times. V is TRBV2 and J is TRBJ1-4, with D possibly TRBD1 on 5 matching bases. Trimming left V 1 base short and J 4 bases short, with 10 bases between. Germline V lookup: CDR1 SNHLY, CDR2 FYNNEI. The CDR3 sequence is 15 residues long. As DNA, the CDR3 is TGTGCCAGCAGTGAAGGGGGCGTAGGTAATGAAAAACTGTTTTTT. This translates into CASSEGGVGNEKLFF. Variable domain in full (rest from reference TRBV2 and TRBJ1-4): EPEVTQTPSHQVTQMGQEVILRCVPISNHLYFYWYRQILGQKVEFLVSFYNNEISEKSEIFDDQFSVERPDGSNFTLKIRSTKLEDSAMYFCASSEGGVGNEKLFFGSGTQLSVL.

This chain links TRBV5-1 with TRBJ1-5, with TRBD1 matching over 10 bases. The V and J ends lost 0 bases and 4 bases, in that order; junction bases with no gene match: 1. CDR3 length equals 15 residues. Looked up from germline, CDR1 is SGHRS and CDR2 is YFSETQ. The CDR3 nucleotides are TGCGCCAGCAGCTTGGGGGACAGGGGTAATCAGCCCCAGCATTTT. Its protein is CASSLGDRGNQPQHF.

The genes are TRBV6-5 and TRBJ2-2; 16 bases agree with TRBD2. Germline assignment: CDR1 MNHEY and CDR2 SVGAGI. After removal of 7 bases from V and 8 bases from J, the junction contained 4 bases not matched to a gene. This CDR3 contains 15 residues. The CDR3 nucleotides read TGTGCCAGCAAGGGACTAGCGGGGGGGCCTGGGGAGCTGTTTTTT. Protein: CASKGLAGGPGELFF.

CDR3 DNA sequence: TGTGCCAGCAGGGGAGCGGGGGCGCACACAGATACGCAGTATTTT. This encodes CASRGAGAHTDTQYF. The chain carries TRBV5-6 and TRBJ2-3; 8 bases fit TRBD2. The V segment lost 5 bases and the J segment 2 bases; nucleotides outside the gene matches: 7. The germline CDR1 and CDR2 sequences are SGHDT and YYEEEE. This CDR3 region has 15 residues.

V gene TRBV4-1 combines with J gene TRBJ2-3; TRBD2 agrees at 9 bases. CDR3 length: 19 residues. In germline, CDR1 is MGHRA, CDR2 YSYEKL. Unmatched junction bases numbered 12, after V lost 1 base and J lost 1 base. This CDR3 is CASSQGSLAGATGTDTQYF. CDR3 DNA sequence: TGCGCCAGCAGCCAAGGGTCCTTAGCGGGGGCAACGGGCACAGATACGCAGTATTTT.

The genes are TRBV11-3 and TRBJ2-1, with a weak D call TRBD2 (6 bases). Per the germline V gene, CDR1 is SGHNT and CDR2 is YENEEA. Trimming pared 3 bases from V and 3 bases from J, leaving 6 bases between. The CDR3 length is 13 residues. CDR3 in DNA: TGTGCCAGCAGCTTGACTAGCTACAATGAGCAGTTCTTC. Translating gives CASSLTSYNEQFF.

The chain couples TRBV5-4 to TRBJ1-2, with D tentatively TRBD1 (5 bases). The CDR3 has 13 amino acids. Germline CDR1 reads SGHNT; CDR2 reads YYREEE (reference sequence). V was pared by 0 bases and J by 4 bases, with 7 bases between. The CDR3 loop reads CASSLGQTYGYTF. CDR3 nucleotides: TGTGCCAGCAGCTTGGGACAGACCTATGGCTACACCTTC.

The chain carries TRBV5-1 and TRBJ2-6, with a weak D call TRBD1 (6 bases). Germline CDR1 and CDR2: SGHRS and YFSETQ. The V end was cut by 2 bases, the J end by 2 bases, with 11 bases between. CDR3 length: 16 residues. The CDR3 nucleotides are TGCGCCAGCAGCTTCGCAGGGGCAACTGGGGCCAACGTCCTGACTTTC. Its translation is CASSFAGATGANVLTF.

The rearrangement joins TRBV20-1 to TRBJ2-7, with D perhaps matching TRBD1 (5 bases). Germline CDR1 is DFQATT and CDR2 is SNEGSKA (reference sequence). This CDR3 region has 11 residues. Trimming stripped 6 bases from V and 5 bases from J, with 11 bases between. The CDR3 is CSAGRVDEQYF. The CDR3 nucleotides are TGCAGTGCCGGCAGGGTAGACGAGCAGTACTTC.

The chain is built from TRBV10-3 and TRBJ2-2; D might be TRBD1 (6 bases). The CDR3 covers 15 residues. The V end lost 4 bases, the J end lost 2 bases, and 11 bases lay between the germline ends. Germline CDR1 is ENHRY and CDR2 is SYGVKD. CDR3 bases: TGTGCCATCAGTGTCGGGACACCAAACACCGGGGAGCTGTTTTTT. This encodes CAISVGTPNTGELFF.

V gene TRBV6-6 combines with J gene TRBJ1-6, with TRBD1 matching 8 bases. CDR3 size: 14 residues. V lost 2 bases and J lost 7; bases outside the gene matches: 1. In germline, CDR1 is MNHNY, CDR2 SVGAGI (reference sequence). The CDR3 loop reads CASSYRDRNSPLHF. The CDR3 DNA sequence: TGTGCCAGCAGTTACCGGGACAGGAATTCACCCCTCCACTTT.

The rearrangement uses TRBV28 and TRBJ1-2; the D gene is possibly TRBD1 (6 bases). CDR1 is MDHEN, CDR2 SYDVKM, per germline. V shed 6 bases and J shed 5 bases, with 10 bases lying between them. The CDR3 is made up of 12 amino acids. The CDR3 region has the DNA TGTGCCAGCAGCAGACAGGCATATGGCTACACCTTC. Translating gives CASSRQAYGYTF.